The 5 T cell receptor beta chains given below trace back to one sample, sequenced in a study of blood T cell repertoires in COVID-19. The repertoire was sequenced with immunoSEQ multiplex PCR; TCRdb's copy has only in-frame clones and lacks some. This table holds a few hundred thousand clones, 85% to 90% found once. Material: peripheral blood. These receptors were taken from a woman younger than 45 with COVID-19, enrolled during active disease.

The V call is TRBV5-4, the J call TRBJ1-1, with D perhaps TRBD1 (5 bases). Germline values: CDR1 SGHNT, CDR2 YYREEE (reference sequence). Trimming took off 7 bases at V and 4 bases at J, with 14 bases between the two ends. This CDR3 contains 13 residues. The CDR3 here is CASEGEAGTEAFF. The DNA of the CDR3 is TGTGCCAGCGAAGGGGAGGCGGGCACTGAAGCTTTCTTT.

The CDR3, as DNA: TGTGCCAGCAGTCTCAGGGATAACTATGGCTACACCTTC. This sequence encodes CASSLRDNYGYTF. The chain joins TRBV28 to TRBJ1-2; the D gene is possibly TRBD1 (5 bases). This CDR3 has 13 amino acids. The germline gives CDR1 MDHEN, CDR2 SYDVKM. Trimming cost V 5 bases and J 1 base, with 8 bases left between them.

This clone was counted once. This CDR3 is CASSSVGTSGQETQYF. The CDR3 DNA follows: TGTGCCAGCAGTTCAGTCGGGACTAGCGGCCAAGAGACCCAGTACTTC. The chain joins TRBV27 to TRBJ2-5; 11 nucleotides line up with TRBD2. This CDR3 region has 16 residues. Germline V gives CDR1 MNHEY, CDR2 SMNVEV (reference sequence). The V and J ends lost 4 bases and 1 base, in that order; junction bases with no gene match: 5.

V gene TRBV6-5 combines with J gene TRBJ1-5; perhaps TRBD1 as D (6 bases). With 6 bases removed from V and 3 bases from J, the gap between germline ends came to 9 bases. CDR1 MNHEY and CDR2 SVGAGI come from the germline V gene. CDR3 length: 13 amino acids. The CDR3 region has the DNA TGTGCCAGCAGAAGGACAGCCAATCAGCCCCAGCATTTT. Encoded protein: CASRRTANQPQHF.

As regards this clone: This same CDR3 is encoded by further DNA sequences in the sample. The CDR3 region is CASSQDRGPYGYTF. The CDR3 DNA sequence: TGTGCCAGCAGCCAGGACAGGGGGCCCTATGGCTACACCTTC. The chain employs TRBV4-2 and TRBJ1-2; 11 nucleotides agree with TRBD1. Trimming at V came to 3 bases and at J to 4 bases, leaving 1 base not matched to a gene. CDR1 is LGHNA and CDR2 is YNFKEQ in the germline V gene. The CDR3 loop spans 14 amino acids.